The sequence of this T cell receptor beta chain was determined in a study of T-cell memory formation after mild COVID-19. General study points: Shrinking CD4+ clones were chiefly CM and EM; CD8+ ones were chiefly EMRA.

Germline loops: CDR1 MNHEY, CDR2 SVGEGT. This CDR3 has 14 residues. The trim removed 2 bases at V and 5 bases at J, leaving 5 bases unmatched. TCR alpha and TCR beta cDNA libraries with sample barcodes and UMIs came from 5'RACE using constant-segment primers. MiXCR, run by TCRdb on the 5' RACE reads, gives a single entry per CDR3 protein. The sample lists 150,000 or so distinct CDR3 sequences, 11% occurring once. This clonotype has a handful of counts. Its antigen is currently unknown. J is TRBJ2-5 and V is TRBV6-2 or TRBV6-3; 7 positions match TRBD2. This receptor was identified in a man younger than 35 who had mild COVID-19 (a few samples of this study predate the infection). Cell type and time point are not known. Source material: PBMCs or a T cell subset sorted from them (not recorded which). This CDR3 is CASSYAGEEETQYF. CDR3 coding DNA: TGTGCCAGCAGTTACGCGGGGGAAGAGGAGACCCAGTACTTC.